Below are 20 T cell receptor beta chains sequenced from a single sample in a study of immune evolution from preneoplasia to lung adenocarcinoma. Measured with immunoSEQ multiplex PCR; TCRdb has only the in-frame clones, and not every one. The profile shows several thousand clones, roughly 81% of them singletons. Sequencing was performed on FFPE adjacent normal lung tissue. Source of these receptors: a person aged 65 to 79 with lung adenocarcinoma.

The chain uses TRBV7-8 and TRBJ1-4; TRBD1 is a possible D gene (6 bases). The CDR3 runs 15 residues. V shed 5 bases and J shed 4 bases, with 14 bases lying between them. CDR1 and CDR2 (germline): SGHVS, FQNEAQ. In DNA form, the CDR3 reads TGTGCCAGCAGCCTCCGACAGGCGCTTAATGAAAAACTGTTTTTT. It is translated as CASSLRQALNEKLFF.

In this sample, this clone turned up once. The chain combines TRBV28 with TRBJ2-7; D remains ambiguous. The germline CDR1 and CDR2 sequences are MDHEN and SYDVKM. Trimming took 3 bases from V and 4 from J, leaving 4 bases between them. This CDR3 spans 11 amino acids. The CDR3 here is CASSFQYEQYF. The CDR3 coding sequence is TGTGCCAGCAGTTTCCAGTACGAGCAGTACTTC.

DNA of the CDR3: TGTGCCAGCAGTACCGGGACCCGCAATCAGCCCCAGCATTTT. As protein: CASSTGTRNQPQHF. The J gene is TRBJ1-5, the V gene TRBV2; tentatively, D is TRBD1 (5 bases). CDR1 and CDR2 from the germline V gene are SNHLY and FYNNEI. This CDR3 has 14 residues. V dropped 5 bases and J dropped 2 bases, with 10 bases sitting between them.

The chain employs TRBV6-4 and TRBJ2-3, with no clear D. Germline lookup yields CDR1 MRHNA and CDR2 SNTAGT. Trimming pared 3 bases from V and 6 bases from J, leaving 16 bases between. The CDR3 has 15 residues. DNA for the CDR3: TGTGCCAGCAGTGAGCAACCGGGTCCGGTTGATACGCAGTATTTT. Translation: CASSEQPGPVDTQYF.

This sequence joins TRBV6-1 and TRBJ1-6; no clear D gene. The V gene's germline CDR1 is MNHNS and CDR2 SASEGT. This CDR3 is 16 amino acids long. V gave up 1 base and J gave up 7 bases, with 14 bases separating them. CDR3 sequence (DNA): TGTGCCAGCAGTGAAGTATTCGGGGAACAGAATTCACCCCTCCACTTT. Translating it yields CASSEVFGEQNSPLHF.

V and J are TRBV2 and TRBJ2-3; 9 bases map to TRBD2. The trim removed 4 bases at V and 2 bases at J, leaving 10 bases unmatched. This CDR3 is built from 17 residues. Germline CDR1 is SNHLY and CDR2 is FYNNEI. In nucleotides, the CDR3 is TGTGCCAGCAGTGGAGTGCGCGGGGGGGACTTCACAGATACGCAGTATTTT. Its translation is CASSGVRGGDFTDTQYF.

The V gene is TRBV5-6, the J gene TRBJ2-7; D ambiguous. The CDR3 extends over 11 amino acids. Per the germline V gene, CDR1 is SGHDT and CDR2 is YYEEEE. Trimming pared 4 bases from V and 4 bases from J, leaving 6 bases between. CDR3 protein: CASSHRYEQYF. As DNA, the CDR3 is TGTGCCAGCAGCCACAGATACGAGCAGTACTTC.

The CDR3 sequence is CASSFETQYF. In DNA, the CDR3 is TGTGCCAGCAGCTTTGAGACCCAGTACTTC. The V gene is TRBV7-9, the J gene TRBJ2-5, with D hard to call. V lost 3 bases, J lost 5 bases, and 1 base lay in between. The CDR3 runs 10 residues. Germline values: CDR1 SEHNR, CDR2 FQNEAQ (reference sequence).

This clone occurred once. DNA of the CDR3: TGTGCCAGCAGCTTAATCGCAGGGGTGAACACTGAAGCTTTCTTT. Translated, it gives CASSLIAGVNTEAFF. This chain connects TRBV7-2 to TRBJ1-1; the D gene is possibly TRBD1 (6 bases). The CDR3 covers 15 residues. The germline V and J ends were trimmed by 2 bases and 0 bases, with 10 bases remaining between them. Germline V gene sequence: CDR1 SGHTA, CDR2 FQGNSA.

This clone has only one observation. This chain connects TRBV18 to TRBJ1-1, with a weak D call TRBD1 (6 bases). Trimming removed 3 bases from V and 1 base from J, with 6 bases in between. The CDR3 totals 13 residues. CDR1 KGHSH and CDR2 LQKENI come from the germline V gene. CDR3 nucleotides: TGTGCCAGCTCACCGACAGGGAACACTGAAGCTTTCTTT. It is translated as CASSPTGNTEAFF.

This chain uses TRBV19 with TRBJ1-4; unclear D gene. Trimming took 3 bases from V and 4 from J, leaving 9 bases between them. From germline, CDR1 is LNHDA and CDR2 SQIVND (reference sequence). The CDR3 has 14 amino acids. The chain's CDR3 is CASSMGRINEKLFF. DNA for the CDR3: TGTGCCAGTAGTATGGGCAGGATTAATGAAAAACTGTTTTTT.

This chain links TRBV6-1 with TRBJ2-7; no clear D. The CDR3 is 12 residues long. Germline V gene lookup returns CDR1 MNHNS and CDR2 SASEGT. Trimming left V 6 bases short and J 4 bases short, with 10 bases between. This CDR3 reads CASRPTGYEQYF. The CDR3 region has the DNA TGTGCCAGCAGGCCGACCGGTTACGAGCAGTACTTC.

A few counts support this clone. The rearrangement links TRBV6-1 to TRBJ2-7; D gene ambiguous. CDR1 and CDR2 (germline): MNHNS, SASEGT. V was trimmed by 3 bases and J by 5 bases, leaving 14 bases between them. This CDR3 is built from 14 residues. The CDR3 protein is CASSDWMVSNEQYF. The CDR3 coding sequence is TGTGCCAGCAGTGATTGGATGGTTTCGAACGAGCAGTACTTC.

The chain carries TRBV28 and TRBJ2-7; no definite D call. Trimming left V 2 bases short and J 5 bases short, with 13 bases between. Germline lookup yields CDR1 MDHEN and CDR2 SYDVKM. The CDR3 is made up of 14 amino acids. The CDR3 sequence: CASSLGKRFNEQYF. CDR3 nucleotides: TGTGCCAGCAGTTTAGGGAAAAGATTTAACGAGCAGTACTTC.

This chain connects TRBV6-5 to TRBJ1-3; D perhaps matches TRBD1 (6 bases). The CDR3 length is 16 residues. Per the germline V gene, CDR1 is MNHEY and CDR2 is SVGAGI. V was clipped by 0 bases and J by 3 bases, with 12 bases between them. Here the CDR3 DNA reads TGTGCCAGCAGTTACTCGAGAGGGGGAAGTGGAAACACCATATATTTT. Translated: CASSYSRGGSGNTIYF.

The chain combines TRBV7-3 with TRBJ2-6, with no clear D. The CDR3 totals 16 residues. The V and J ends lost 5 bases and 0 bases respectively, with 11 bases between them. The germline V gene has CDR1 SGHTA and CDR2 FQGTGA. CDR3 protein: CASSPSSSSGANVLTF. In DNA, the CDR3 is TGTGCCAGCAGCCCTTCCTCGTCCTCTGGGGCCAACGTCCTGACTTTC.

The chain employs TRBV19 and TRBJ1-1; 8 nucleotides align to TRBD1. Trimming took 5 bases from V and 5 from J; bases not matched to a gene: 19. The CDR3 spans 18 residues. The germline V gene has CDR1 LNHDA and CDR2 SQIVND (reference sequence). DNA of the CDR3: TGTGCCAGTAGTCGGAAGACAGGGGCCCTTGTTAGGGGGACTGAAGCTTTCTTT. Protein sequence: CASSRKTGALVRGTEAFF.

This clone was observed once. The chain couples TRBV6-5 to TRBJ2-7, with TRBD2 matching 9 bases. CDR1 is MNHEY and CDR2 is SVGAGI in the germline V gene. The CDR3 runs to 13 residues. V trimming: 11 bases; J trimming: 6 bases; junction bases outside the gene matches: 11. The CDR3 spells CASGPAGGIEQYF. CDR3 bases: TGTGCCTCAGGGCCGGCGGGGGGGATCGAGCAGTACTTC.

This clone was counted once. The V gene is TRBV30, the J gene TRBJ2-3, with 13 bases fitting TRBD2. Losses at the gene ends were 2 bases for V and 0 bases for J; bases not matched to a gene: 8. This CDR3 is built from 18 residues. The germline CDR1 and CDR2 sequences are GTSNPN and SVGIG (reference sequence). CDR3 in DNA: TGTGCCTGGAGTTATACCCCGGGACTAGCGGGGAGCACAGATACGCAGTATTTT. This codes for CAWSYTPGLAGSTDTQYF.

The chain has TRBV28 and TRBJ2-7, with D tentatively TRBD1 (6 bases). Germline CDR1 MDHEN, CDR2 SYDVKM. Deletions cut 4 bases from V and 3 bases from J, with 10 bases between. This CDR3 has 13 residues. The DNA for the CDR3 is TGTGCCAGCAGTTCGGGACACCACTACGAGCAGTACTTC. Its translation is CASSSGHHYEQYF. The whole variable domain, filled in from reference TRBV28 and TRBJ2-7, reads DVKVTQSSRYLVKRTGEKVFLECVQDMDHENMFWYRQDPGLGLRLIYFSYDVKMKEKGDIPEGYSVSREKKERFSLILESASTNQTSMYLCASSSGHHYEQYFGPGTRLTVT.